Shown below are 26 T cell receptor beta chains from a single sample sequenced in a study of blood T cell repertoires in COVID-19. TCRdb's table, derived via immunoSEQ multiplex PCR, lists solely in-frame clones and lacks some. The sample holds about 87,000 clones; over 80% are singletons and the top ten take approximately 2%. The sequenced sample consisted of peripheral blood. These receptors all come from a woman in her 70s with acute or convalescent COVID-19.

The rearrangement uses TRBV3-1 (or the pseudogene TRBV3-2) and TRBJ1-5, with 9 bases lining up with TRBD1. The trim removed 7 bases at V and 6 bases at J, leaving 22 bases unmatched. Germline CDR1 LGHDT, CDR2 YNNKEL (reference sequence). This CDR3 comprises 19 residues. CDR3 nucleotides: TGTGCCAGCAAATTCCGTGGGGATCCGGACAGGGGCTCACCTCAGCCCCAGCATTTT. It yields the protein CASKFRGDPDRGSPQPQHF.

This clone has more than one count but fewer than ten. The chain uses TRBV5-5 and TRBJ2-7; maybe TRBD2 (7 bases). V lost 4 bases and J lost 1, with 21 bases in between. Per germline, CDR1 SGHKS and CDR2 YYEKEE (reference sequence). CDR3 length: 17 residues. CDR3 in amino acids: CASSPNHPGGESYEQYF. DNA for the CDR3: TGTGCCAGCAGCCCGAACCATCCGGGGGGCGAATCCTACGAGCAGTACTTC.

The V and J genes are TRBV4-2 and TRBJ2-1, with 8 positions matching TRBD2. Germline V gene lookup returns CDR1 LGHNA and CDR2 YNFKEQ. The CDR3 extends over 16 amino acids. V dropped 1 base and J dropped 3; count of bases not matched to a gene: 5. In nucleotides, the CDR3 is TGTGCCAGCAGCCAAGTCCCGGGGGGGCTCTACAATGAGCAGTTCTTC. Translation: CASSQVPGGLYNEQFF.

This clone occurred once. The V and J genes are TRBV19 and TRBJ2-4; D perhaps matches TRBD2 (6 bases). Germline V CDR1 and CDR2: LNHDA, SQIVND (reference sequence). Deletions cut 5 bases from V and 9 bases from J, with 14 bases between. The CDR3 extends over 13 amino acids. Written as DNA, the CDR3 is TGTGCCAGTAGTCCCGGGACTCACGGCATTCAGTACTTC. Translating gives CASSPGTHGIQYF.

This clone appeared a few times. This rearrangement joins TRBV20-1 to TRBJ2-7, with D maybe TRBD1 (6 bases). Germline CDR1 and CDR2: DFQATT and SNEGSKA (reference sequence). CDR3 length: 11 amino acids. Between the trimmed V and J ends, which lost 5 bases and 2 bases, there was a span of 7 bases. This CDR3 is CSAGTTYEQYF. DNA of the CDR3: TGCAGTGCTGGGACAACCTACGAGCAGTACTTC.

Only one count was recorded for this clone. The chain uses TRBV28 and TRBJ1-2; possibly TRBD1 for D (5 bases). The ends were cut back, 6 bases at V and 7 bases at J, with 15 bases in the middle. The germline gives CDR1 MDHEN, CDR2 SYDVKM. The CDR3 runs 13 residues. CDR3 sequence (DNA): TGTGCCAGCAGGCCATCGATGGGACTTGGCTACACCTTC. The encoded protein is CASRPSMGLGYTF.

V usage is TRBV5-1 and J usage is TRBJ1-2; 8 bases line up with TRBD1. CDR3 length equals 13 residues. Per germline, CDR1 SGHRS and CDR2 YFSETQ. V lost 4 bases, J lost 2 bases, and 1 base stayed unmatched. For the CDR3, the DNA is TGCGCCAGCAGCAGGGACAGGAACTATGGCTACACCTTC. It translates to CASSRDRNYGYTF.

The rearrangement joins TRBV18 to TRBJ2-7; no clear D gene. In germline, CDR1 is KGHSH, CDR2 LQKENI. CDR3 length: 13 residues. V was pared by 3 bases and J by 2 bases, with 8 bases between. The CDR3 DNA is TGTGCCAGCTCACCGTCAGATACCTACGAGCAGTACTTC. It codes for CASSPSDTYEQYF.

This chain uses TRBV6-5 with TRBJ2-7, with a weak D call TRBD1 (6 bases). Trimming cost V 0 bases and J 0 bases, with 9 bases left between them. Germline CDR1 MNHEY, CDR2 SVGAGI. The CDR3 has 15 amino acids. The CDR3 protein is CASSYSRGPSYEQYF. CDR3 DNA: TGTGCCAGCAGTTACTCCAGGGGTCCCTCCTACGAGCAGTACTTC.

This clone has a single count. V usage is TRBV2 and J usage is TRBJ2-7, with a weak D call TRBD1 (6 bases). CDR3 length: 12 amino acids. Trimming shortened V by 7 bases and J by 3 bases, and 10 bases separated the two germline ends. Germline values: CDR1 SNHLY, CDR2 FYNNEI. The CDR3 is CASTPQGYEQYF. The DNA for the CDR3 is TGTGCCAGCACCCCACAGGGCTACGAGCAGTACTTC.

Comment on this clone: The same CDR3 also results from other DNA sequences found in this sample. This chain uses TRBV7-9 with TRBJ2-1; 7 bases agree with TRBD1. The CDR3 consists of 15 residues. Germline-derived CDR1 and CDR2 are SEHNR and FQNEAQ (reference sequence). Losses at the gene ends were 4 bases for V and 2 bases for J; bases not matched to a gene: 5. CDR3 protein: CASSSSGTAYNEQFF. DNA for the CDR3: TGTGCCAGCAGCTCGTCCGGGACAGCCTACAATGAGCAGTTCTTC.

This chain links TRBV29-1 with TRBJ2-3; D remains ambiguous. V was clipped by 5 bases and J by 4 bases, with 10 bases between them. Per the germline V gene, CDR1 is SQVTM and CDR2 is ANQGSEA. The CDR3 has 12 residues. CDR3 protein: CSVSQVSDTQYF. The CDR3 nucleotides read TGCAGCGTTAGCCAGGTTTCAGATACGCAGTATTTT.

The rearrangement uses TRBV6-6 and TRBJ1-2, with TRBD1 identical over 11 bases. The germline V gene encodes CDR1 MNHNY and CDR2 SVGAGI (reference sequence). V lost 0 bases to trimming and J lost 8 bases; unmatched junction nucleotides: 5. The CDR3 is 15 amino acids. The CDR3 reads CASSYSGQGAHGYTF. The CDR3 DNA reads as TGTGCCAGCAGTTACTCAGGACAGGGGGCACACGGCTACACCTTC.

V is TRBV5-1 and J is TRBJ1-1; 7 nucleotides align to TRBD1. The V segment lost 0 bases and the J segment 9 bases; nucleotides outside the gene matches: 8. CDR1 and CDR2 from the germline V gene are SGHRS and YFSETQ. The CDR3 totals 14 residues. CDR3 DNA sequence: TGCGCCAGCAGCTTGGAGTTGGGACAGACCAAAGCTTTCTTT. Residues: CASSLELGQTKAFF.

The rearrangement joins TRBV14 to TRBJ1-2, with TRBD1 matching over 9 bases. The trim removed 4 bases at V and 4 bases at J, leaving 10 bases unmatched. The CDR3 has 16 amino acids. Germline values: CDR1 SGHDN, CDR2 FVKESK. CDR3 amino acids: CASSRGGQGLSYGYTF. The CDR3 coding sequence is TGTGCCAGCAGCCGAGGGGGACAGGGCCTGTCCTATGGCTACACCTTC.

This clone was seen repeatedly, ten times or more. The chain uses TRBV6-6 and TRBJ1-2, with D hard to call. Germline V gives CDR1 MNHNY, CDR2 SVGAGI (reference sequence). V gave up 2 bases and J gave up 3 bases, with 7 bases separating them. The CDR3 has 13 amino acids. In nucleotides, the CDR3 is TGTGCCAGCAGTTACCACGGGGACTATGGCTACACCTTC. Encoded protein: CASSYHGDYGYTF.

As concerns this clone: At one boundary the junction diverges from the germline segment, which might be a read error. This chain uses TRBV27 with TRBJ2-3; 10 nucleotides line up with TRBD2. The length of the CDR3 is 15 residues. CDR1 and CDR2 from the germline V gene are MNHEY and SMNVEV (reference sequence). CDR3 in DNA: TGTGCCAGCACCTCTCCAAGAGCGGGGGGGTCCCCCGTTGCTTTT. It is translated as CASTSPRAGGSPVAF.

The chain joins TRBV3-1 (or the pseudogene TRBV3-2) to TRBJ1-1; D perhaps matches TRBD1 (6 bases). The length of the CDR3 is 13 residues. Germline lookup yields CDR1 LGHDT and CDR2 YNNKEL (reference sequence). The V end lost 7 bases, the J end lost 12 bases, and 21 bases lay between the germline ends. DNA of the CDR3: TGTGCCAGCACCCTAGGGGGTCAAACGGAAACTTTCTTT. Its protein is CASTLGGQTETFF.

The rearrangement links TRBV19 to TRBJ1-2, with D unclear. The CDR3 has 13 residues. Germline loops: CDR1 LNHDA, CDR2 SQIVND (reference sequence). Trimming cost V 8 bases and J 8 bases, with 18 bases left between them. CDR3 DNA sequence: TGTGCCAGTGGCAACGGGAACATAGGAGGCTACACCTTC. Amino acids: CASGNGNIGGYTF.

This sequence joins TRBV27 and TRBJ1-2, with 8 bases matching TRBD1. This CDR3 spans 13 amino acids. J was trimmed by 3 bases and V by 6 bases; bases with no gene match: 3. Germline V CDR1 and CDR2: MNHEY, SMNVEV (reference sequence). The CDR3 reads CASREDRDYGYTF. The DNA for the CDR3 is TGTGCCAGCAGGGAGGACAGGGACTATGGCTACACCTTC.

This clone was seen just once. The CDR3 reads CASSEATTTHLPETQYF. The CDR3 DNA is TGTGCCAGCAGTGAAGCGACAACAACACATCTCCCGGAGACCCAGTACTTC. J is TRBJ2-5 and V is TRBV6-1; no reliable D call. The V gene's germline CDR1 is MNHNS and CDR2 SASEGT. The CDR3 length is 17 residues. The V gene lost 0 bases and the J gene lost 5 bases, with 19 bases spanning the gap.

The chain is built from TRBV2 and TRBJ1-1; TRBD1 matches 7 bases. The CDR3 extends over 13 amino acids. From germline, CDR1 is SNHLY and CDR2 FYNNEI. J gave up 4 bases and V 6 bases, and 5 bases lay outside the gene matches. CDR3 protein: CASRTGRSTEAFF. In DNA form, the CDR3 reads TGTGCCAGCAGGACAGGGCGTAGCACTGAAGCTTTCTTT. Filled out from reference TRBV2 and TRBJ1-1, the complete variable domain reads EPEVTQTPSHQVTQMGQEVILRCVPISNHLYFYWYRQILGQKVEFLVSFYNNEISEKSEIFDDQFSVERPDGSNFTLKIRSTKLEDSAMYFCASRTGRSTEAFFGQGTRLTVV.

This chain links TRBV5-1 with TRBJ2-7; D is possibly TRBD1 (6 bases). Trimming left V 0 bases short and J 2 bases short, with 18 bases between. CDR3 length equals 17 residues. The germline CDR1 and CDR2 sequences are SGHRS and YFSETQ. As DNA, the CDR3 is TGCGCCAGCAGCTTGGCCCCTCAGGGGATGAACACCTACGAGCAGTACTTC. Translation gives CASSLAPQGMNTYEQYF.

J is TRBJ1-2 and V is TRBV5-1; D may be TRBD1 (5 bases). In germline, CDR1 is SGHRS, CDR2 YFSETQ. V was pared by 0 bases and J by 2 bases, with 17 bases between. The CDR3 sequence is 17 residues long. The CDR3 loop is CASSLGSGGRVNYGYTF. The CDR3 DNA is TGCGCCAGCAGCTTGGGGTCTGGCGGCAGGGTGAACTATGGCTACACCTTC.

This chain links TRBV6-6 with TRBJ1-4, with D perhaps TRBD1 (5 bases). The CDR3 totals 14 residues. The ends were cut back, 4 bases at V and 5 bases at J, with 11 bases in the middle. Germline CDR1 MNHNY, CDR2 SVGAGI (reference sequence). CDR3 in amino acids: CASSSQGRNEKLFF. Here the CDR3 DNA reads TGTGCCAGCAGTTCTCAGGGCAGGAATGAAAAACTGTTTTTT.

This clone has only a few counts. In the same sample, other DNA sequences code for this CDR3. The CDR3 nucleotides are TGTGCCTGGAGTGACACAGGGTCAACTAATGAAAAACTGTTTTTT. It codes for CAWSDTGSTNEKLFF. V and J are TRBV30 and TRBJ1-4; TRBD1 is a possible D gene (6 bases). The V gene lost 1 base and the J gene lost 0 bases, with 9 bases spanning the gap. The CDR3 has 15 amino acids. Looked up from germline, CDR1 is GTSNPN and CDR2 is SVGIG (reference sequence).